This TCR beta chain originates from a study of beta chain features in type 1 diabetes. Findings of the study overall: Among type 1 diabetes patients, VDJ junctions had fewer insertions and more deletions.

Notes on this clone: Its antigen remains unidentified.

Expressed TCRB transcripts got sequenced, as all isolated RNA was reverse transcribed. Assay: immunoSEQ multiplex PCR; the TCRdb copy retains only in-frame clones and omits some. The table records about 230,000 clones, 9.6% of them present only once. CDR3 length: 15 amino acids. Germline V gene lookup returns CDR1 SGHRS and CDR2 YFSETQ. V trimming: 4 bases; J trimming: 5 bases; junction bases outside the gene matches: 7. The sequence came from a woman aged 18-35 years in good health. V is TRBV5-1 and J is TRBJ2-3, with TRBD2 matching over 10 bases. Sequenced sample: naive CD4+ T cells from blood. CDR3 DNA sequence: TGCGCCAGCAGCAACCGAGCGGGAGGGGAAGATACGCAGTATTTT. Translation: CASSNRAGGEDTQYF.